Presented here are 8 T cell receptor beta chains from one specimen sequenced in a study of T cell repertoires in cytomegalovirus infection. Their antigens are not known. TCRdb reprocessed the reads with MiXCR, giving one entry per CDR3 protein. The sample yields 27,000 or so distinct CDR3 sequences, about 20% seen once. The sequences come from CD8+ T cells from cultured PBMCs, collected from culture after CMV antigen stimulation. The receptors derive from a human donor in good health (CMV status not recorded). Some clones in this sample may be carry-over from other donors' samples.

This clonotype is classed as medium-sized. The J gene is TRBJ2-3, the V gene TRBV2; 8 nucleotides match TRBD2. V lost 9 bases to trimming and J lost 4 bases; unmatched junction nucleotides: 6. The CDR3 is made up of 13 amino acids. The germline CDR1 and CDR2 sequences are SNHLY and FYNNEI. The CDR3 nucleotides read TGTGCCAGTGAGCGGGAGAACGCAGATACGCAGTATTTT. Its translation: CASERENADTQYF.

CDR3 residues: CASSLELPGSSYEQYF. In DNA, the CDR3 is TGTGCCAGCAGCTTAGAGCTTCCGGGAAGCTCCTACGAGCAGTACTTC. The V and J genes are TRBV7-8 and TRBJ2-7; a possible D gene is TRBD2 (5 bases). The CDR3 spans 16 residues. V was cut by 1 base and J by 0 bases, with 13 bases left in between. CDR1 is SGHVS, CDR2 FQNEAQ, per germline.

The V call is TRBV7-3, the J call TRBJ2-5, with a tentative D call TRBD2 (6 bases). Trimming stripped 5 bases from V and 4 bases from J, with 17 bases between. The CDR3 runs to 15 residues. Germline V lookup: CDR1 SGHTA, CDR2 FQGTGA. CDR3: CASSPAGGVGETQYF. The CDR3 coding sequence is TGTGCCAGCAGCCCCGCGGGCGGGGTAGGAGAGACCCAGTACTTC.

The chain joins TRBV7-2 to TRBJ1-2; D might be TRBD1 (6 bases). Looked up from germline, CDR1 is SGHTA and CDR2 is FQGNSA. V was trimmed by 2 bases and J by 5 bases, leaving 15 bases between them. The CDR3 spans 15 residues. The CDR3 reads CASSLYPGDTYGYTF. CDR3 in DNA: TGTGCCAGCAGCTTATATCCAGGGGACACGTATGGCTACACCTTC.

This clonotype has more than one count but fewer than ten. The chain is built from TRBV19 and TRBJ1-5; D is unresolved. Germline CDR1 is LNHDA and CDR2 is SQIVND (reference sequence). This CDR3 comprises 14 residues. V lost 0 bases, J lost 6 bases, and 9 bases lay in between. CDR3 DNA: TGTGCCAGTAGTATAGACCATGGGAGTCAGCCCCAGCATTTT. It specifies CASSIDHGSQPQHF.

The gene calls are TRBV7-8 and TRBJ1-3; the D gene is possibly TRBD1 (6 bases). There are 13 residues in the CDR3. CDR1 is SGHVS and CDR2 is FQNEAQ in the germline V gene. Between the trimmed V and J ends, which lost 5 bases and 5 bases, there was a span of 10 bases. The CDR3 DNA reads TGTGCCAGCAGCCCGGACAGAAGAAACACCATATATTTT. Translated: CASSPDRRNTIYF.

This clonotype appeared many times. V usage is TRBV7-2 and J usage is TRBJ1-5; D is undetermined. The V end lost 1 base, the J end lost 4 bases, and 5 bases lay between the germline ends. This CDR3 has 13 amino acids. Germline CDR1 is SGHTA and CDR2 is FQGNSA. This CDR3 reads CASSLVGNQPQHF. CDR3 nucleotides: TGTGCCAGCAGCTTAGTGGGGAATCAGCCCCAGCATTTT.

This clonotype showed up many times. This sequence joins TRBV10-3 and TRBJ2-7; perhaps TRBD2 as D (6 bases). The V end was cut by 5 bases, the J end by 0 bases, with 14 bases between. Germline V gene sequence: CDR1 ENHRY, CDR2 SYGVKD. The length of the CDR3 is 15 residues. The CDR3 DNA follows: TGTGCCATCAGTCGGGCCGCGGGGTCCTCCTACGAGCAGTACTTC. It yields the protein CAISRAAGSSYEQYF.